The present TCR beta chain was sequenced within a study of OX40 agonist ivuxolimab in advanced cancers. The method was immunoSEQ multiplex PCR; TCRdb's version includes in-frame clones alone and lacks a portion of them. The profile shows fewer than 65,000 clones, approximately 89% of them singletons. The CDR3 length is 14 residues. V was clipped by 2 bases and J by 3 bases, with 7 bases between them. The germline V gene encodes CDR1 WSHSY and CDR2 SAAADI. The TCR originated in an adult with an advanced solid tumor such as melanoma, head and neck, liver or kidney cancer. The source was CD4+ or CD8+ T cells sorted from blood, collected in a trial of the OX40 agonist ivuxolimab. The V gene is TRBV10-2, the J gene TRBJ2-2; D may be TRBD2 (6 bases). The CDR3 sequence: CASSEGDYTGELFF. In nucleotides, the CDR3 is TGCGCCAGCAGTGAGGGGGACTACACCGGGGAGCTGTTTTTT.